These T cell receptor beta chains were read from a single sample in a study of identical twins. TCRdb ran MiXCR on the 5' RACE reads and lists one entry per CDR3 protein. The sample includes approximately 680,000 distinct CDR3 sequences, about 7% of them seen just once. The sample was also reused in another study, on yellow fever vaccine responses in identical twins.

The sequencing sample was made of PBMCs. These receptors came from a woman under 30 in good health. Each CDR3 is given with its conserved first and last residue. Each record gives: J gene, V gene, clone size, D gene, CDR3 protein, CDR3 DNA. The D gene is left open where the match is weak. The listing skips clone size in some rows; elsewhere it reads once, few, many or a size class.

TRBJ2-7 | TRBV9 | many | - | CASSVGLGAFDEQYF | TGTGCCAGCAGCGTAGGTTTGGGGGCTTTCGACGAGCAGTACTTC
TRBJ2-3 | TRBV9 | - | - | CASSVDSQRGFLYF | TGTGCCAGCAGCGTAGATTCCCAGAGAGGTTTTCTGTATTTT
TRBJ1-3 | TRBV20-1 | - | - | CSATTGYNSGNTIYF | TGCAGTGCTACCACAGGGTACAACTCTGGAAACACCATATATTTT
TRBJ2-1 | TRBV6-1 | many | TRBD2 | CASRQALAGGENEQFF | TGTGCCAGCAGACAAGCCCTAGCGGGAGGGGAGAATGAGCAGTTCTTC
TRBJ2-7 | TRBV28 | - | TRBD1 | CASSSGTDLYEQYF | TGTGCCAGCAGTTCCGGGACAGATCTCTACGAGCAGTACTTC
TRBJ2-2 | TRBV20-1 | few | TRBD2 | CSARPSGKNTGELFF | TGCAGTGCTAGGCCTAGCGGGAAAAACACCGGGGAGCTGTTTTTT
TRBJ1-1 | TRBV7-3 | few | - | CASSLTRGSQGKSTEAFF | TGTGCCAGCAGCTTAACACGGGGCTCACAGGGTAAAAGCACTGAAGCTTTCTTT
TRBJ2-1 | TRBV24-1 | few | TRBD2 | CATSVPGLAGFEQFF | TGTGCCACCAGTGTCCCGGGACTAGCGGGATTTGAGCAGTTCTTC
TRBJ2-6 | TRBV20-1 | many | - | CSARDLSGANVLTF | TGCAGTGCTAGAGACCTCTCTGGGGCCAACGTCCTGACTTTC
TRBJ2-7 | TRBV6-1 | few | - | CASSPGVGVYEQYF | TGTGCCAGCAGTCCGGGCGTCGGTGTCTACGAGCAGTACTTC
TRBJ2-1 | TRBV9 | many | - | CASSGGTSYNEQFF | TGTGCCAGCAGCGGAGGGACTTCTTACAATGAGCAGTTCTTC
TRBJ2-1 | TRBV7-2 | many | - | CASSLVAGNEQFF | TGTGCCAGCAGCTTAGTTGCGGGTAATGAGCAGTTCTTC
TRBJ2-3 | TRBV20-1 | few | - | CSASGSSGSTDTQYF | TGCAGTGCTAGTGGTAGTAGCGGAAGCACAGATACGCAGTATTTT
TRBJ2-3 | TRBV7-3 | - | - | CASSLESGITDTQYF | TGTGCCAGCAGCTTAGAGTCGGGGATCACAGATACGCAGTATTTT
TRBJ2-1 | TRBV13 | - | - | CASSLISGQPEQFF | TGTGCCAGCAGCTTAATTTCAGGTCAGCCGGAGCAGTTCTTC
TRBJ1-1 | TRBV7-9 | many | - | CASRPLGGAAEAFF | TGTGCCAGCAGGCCCTTGGGGGGGGCCGCTGAAGCTTTCTTT
TRBJ2-3 | TRBV2 | - | TRBD1 | CASSRNRGGTDTQYF | TGTGCCAGCAGTCGGAACAGGGGCGGCACAGATACGCAGTATTTT
TRBJ2-7 | TRBV7-2 | many | - | CASRPAGPYEQYF | TGTGCCAGCAGGCCGGCGGGACCCTACGAGCAGTACTTC
TRBJ1-1 | TRBV15 | few | - | CATSRGVQGNTEAFF | TGTGCCACCAGCAGAGGGGTTCAGGGGAACACTGAAGCTTTCTTT
TRBJ2-7 | TRBV12-3/TRBV12-4 | - | TRBD2 | CASSFRLAGGEQYF | TGTGCCAGCAGTTTTCGGCTAGCGGGTGGAGAGCAGTACTTC
TRBJ1-5 | TRBV7-9 | many | - | CASSSYQRNQPQHF | TGTGCCAGCAGCTCTTACCAGAGAAATCAGCCCCAGCATTTT
TRBJ1-6 | TRBV12-3/TRBV12-4 | many | - | CASSFMGAGDSPLHF | TGTGCCAGCAGTTTCATGGGGGCAGGAGATTCACCCCTCCACTTT
TRBJ2-3 | TRBV9 | few | TRBD2 | CASSVGAGGRTDTQYF | TGTGCCAGCAGCGTAGGAGCGGGAGGGAGGACAGATACGCAGTATTTT
TRBJ2-1 | TRBV12-3/TRBV12-4 | - | TRBD1 | CASSLGQGDRVNEQFF | TGTGCCAGCAGTTTAGGACAAGGAGACAGGGTGAATGAGCAGTTCTTC
TRBJ1-1 | TRBV6-1 | many | - | CASSEGVGTRDTEAFF | TGTGCCAGCAGTGAAGGGGTAGGGACCAGGGACACTGAAGCTTTCTTT
TRBJ2-1 | TRBV10-3 | many | TRBD1 | CAITRQGVYNEQFF | TGTGCCATCACCCGACAGGGCGTCTACAATGAGCAGTTCTTC
TRBJ1-4 | TRBV9 | - | - | CASSVYPVSSEKLFF | TGTGCCAGCAGCGTTTATCCGGTCTCGAGTGAAAAACTGTTTTTT
TRBJ2-3 | TRBV7-9 | many | - | CASSQGSPPDTQYF | TGTGCCAGCAGCCAAGGATCCCCCCCAGATACGCAGTATTTT
TRBJ2-1 | TRBV18 | - | - | CASSPPRQVDGYNEQFF | TGTGCCAGCTCACCACCGCGGCAGGTGGACGGGTACAATGAGCAGTTCTTC
TRBJ2-7 | TRBV10-3 | few | TRBD2 | CAISDPPGTSGKRIYEQYF | TGTGCCATCAGTGACCCCCCCGGGACTAGCGGGAAACGCATTTACGAGCAGTACTTC
TRBJ2-3 | TRBV20-1 | few | TRBD2 | CSARPAGGTDTQYF | TGCAGTGCTAGGCCAGCGGGGGGTACAGATACGCAGTATTTT
TRBJ2-7 | TRBV7-6 | many | TRBD2 | CASSPRTSGNYEQYF | TGTGCCAGCAGCCCTCGGACTAGCGGGAACTACGAGCAGTACTTC
TRBJ2-6 | TRBV18 | - | - | CASSPGASGANVLTF | TGTGCCAGCTCACCAGGGGCCTCTGGGGCCAACGTCCTGACTTTC